This TCR beta chain was sequenced during a study of T cells in Graves' hyperthyroidism and ophthalmopathy. For the study at large: Before any treatment, at initial diagnosis, peripheral blood was collected.

This clonotype was counted a few times. What it binds is not known. V was pared by 3 bases and J by 1 base, with 15 bases between. CDR3 size: 16 residues. Looked up from germline, CDR1 is MRHNA and CDR2 is SNTAGT. Study-wide results and caveats: Most expanded thyroid clonotypes above 0.001 recurred in blood.

Pregnant or lactating patients were excluded, as were those with uncontrolled infection or other autoimmune disease. Over 9 ml of fresh peripheral blood supplied the PBMCs. The TCR beta CDR3 regions underwent amplification using RNA transcripts as the source. First-round RT-PCR of the TCR CDR3 relied on the HTBI primer set. TCRdb recomputed calls from the multiplex PCR reads with MiXCR, one row per CDR3 protein. The sample carries 690,000 or so distinct CDR3 sequences, around 19% recorded once. This TCR was recovered from a woman in her fifties or sixties with Graves' hyperthyroidism that later progressed to Graves' ophthalmopathy. The chain has TRBV6-4 and TRBJ1-2; tentative D call: TRBD1 (5 bases). The sample was blood. The CDR3 reads CASSESYDSYNYGYTF. Here the CDR3 DNA reads TGTGCCAGCAGTGAATCCTACGACAGTTATAACTATGGCTACACCTTC.